A single sample is the source of the 24 T cell receptor beta chains below, sequenced in a study of human T cells and chemical hapten exposure. TCRdb called the RACE reads again in MiXCR, with one record for every CDR3 protein. The sample lists under 450,000 distinct CDR3 sequences, approximately 4.4% occurring once. The time point is: patch test 1, 2 weeks after DPC sensitization. Noted treatment: therapeutic diphenylcyclopropenone sensitization with weekly scalp DPC. Sequencing was performed on whole blood, taken in connection with sensitization to the hapten diphenylcyclopropenone (DPC). These receptors originate from a woman between 50 and 59 years old with alopecia areata. Some clones in this sample may be carry-over from other donors' samples.

The table lists this clonotype with a few counts. This sequence joins TRBV9 and TRBJ1-2; 7 nucleotides line up with TRBD1. Trimming cost V 1 base and J 8 bases; bases outside gene matches: 14. CDR1 is SGDLS, CDR2 YYNGEE, per germline. This CDR3 has 16 amino acids. CDR3 coding DNA: TGTGCCAGCAGCGTACCGGGACGAGGGGGCGCGCAGGGCTACACCTTC. Translated: CASSVPGRGGAQGYTF. The full variable domain, with the rest looked up from reference TRBV9 and TRBJ1-2, is DSGVTQTPKHLITATGQRVTLRCSPRSGDLSVYWYQQSLDQGLQFLIQYYNGEERAKGNILERFSAQQFPDLHSELNLSSLELGDSALYFCASSVPGRGGAQGYTFGSGTRLTVV.

This clonotype was seen ten or more times. The rearrangement links TRBV6-5 to TRBJ1-1; 11 nucleotides line up with TRBD1. This CDR3 region has 15 residues. V was pared by 4 bases and J by 3 bases, with 4 bases of the junction left unmatched. Germline V gives CDR1 MNHEY, CDR2 SVGAGI. The CDR3, as DNA: TGTGCCAGCAGTTCCCAGGGACAGGGGGACACTGAAGCTTTCTTT. This encodes CASSSQGQGDTEAFF.

CDR3 nucleotide sequence: TGCAGTGCTAGGGACACAGCAAATCAGCCCCAGCATTTT. As protein: CSARDTANQPQHF. The chain has TRBV20-1 and TRBJ1-5; TRBD1 might be the D (5 bases). V dropped 3 bases and J dropped 4 bases, with 10 bases sitting between them. Germline loops: CDR1 DFQATT, CDR2 SNEGSKA (reference sequence). This CDR3 comprises 13 residues.

This clonotype was seen at least ten times. This chain links TRBV14 with TRBJ1-2; possible D gene TRBD1, 6 bases. CDR1 SGHDN and CDR2 FVKESK come from the germline V gene. The CDR3 extends over 13 amino acids. V gave up 3 bases and J gave up 6 bases, with 11 bases separating them. The CDR3: CASSQDDRNGYTF. In DNA form, the CDR3 reads TGTGCCAGCAGCCAGGATGACAGGAATGGCTACACCTTC.

In its sample, this clonotype was seen many times. The chain is built from TRBV6-5 and TRBJ2-3, with 12 bases aligning to TRBD2. With 5 bases clipped from V and 7 bases from J, the junction kept 7 bases outside the gene matches. The CDR3 runs to 15 residues. The germline CDR1 and CDR2 sequences are MNHEY and SVGAGI. CDR3: CASSETSGSIYTQYF. CDR3 coding DNA: TGTGCCAGCAGTGAGACTAGCGGGAGTATCTATACGCAGTATTTT.

This clonotype was counted at least ten times. This chain uses TRBV10-3 with TRBJ2-7, with 8 bases that match TRBD2. Germline CDR1 ENHRY, CDR2 SYGVKD. The J segment lost 3 bases and the V segment lost 2 bases, leaving 6 bases of the junction unmatched. The CDR3 loop spans 15 amino acids. Here the CDR3 reads CAISEPGGTFYEQYF. The CDR3 DNA sequence: TGTGCCATCAGTGAGCCGGGGGGGACTTTCTACGAGCAGTACTTC.

This chain uses TRBV14 with TRBJ2-1; 8 nucleotides match TRBD2. The CDR3 runs 15 residues. Per germline, CDR1 SGHDN and CDR2 FVKESK. Unmatched junction bases numbered 8, after V lost 4 bases and J lost 6 bases. The CDR3: CASSLRLASFNEQFF. The DNA for the CDR3 is TGTGCCAGCAGCCTCCGACTAGCGAGTTTCAATGAGCAGTTCTTC.

This clonotype was observed at least ten times. The CDR3 DNA reads as TGTGCCACCAGCAGTACTAGCGGGGGGGCCGAAGAGACCCAGTACTTC. Amino acid sequence: CATSSTSGGAEETQYF. This chain connects TRBV15 to TRBJ2-5, with TRBD2 matching over 13 bases. Germline assignment: CDR1 LNHNV and CDR2 YYDKDF (reference sequence). The length of the CDR3 is 16 residues. V shed 3 bases, J shed 3 bases, and the junction held 4 bases outside the gene matches.

This clonotype was seen many times. The chain uses TRBV7-9 and TRBJ1-1, with D tentatively TRBD1 (6 bases). V dropped 4 bases and J dropped 6 bases, with 21 bases sitting between them. Per germline, CDR1 SEHNR and CDR2 FQNEAQ (reference sequence). This CDR3 comprises 16 residues. The CDR3 bases are TGTGCCAGCAGCTCCAATATCAGGGGCCCCATGGCTGAAGCTTTCTTT. Protein: CASSSNIRGPMAEAFF.

This clonotype came up a few times. This chain uses TRBV24-1 with TRBJ2-2; TRBD1 might be the D (6 bases). The CDR3 is made up of 14 amino acids. Germline V CDR1 and CDR2: KGHDR, SFDVKD. V was pared by 6 bases and J by 6 bases, with 13 bases between. For the CDR3, the DNA is TGTGCCACCAGTAACACAGGGTCGTCCGGGGAGCTGTTTTTT. It encodes CATSNTGSSGELFF.

This clonotype was observed a handful of times. This sequence joins TRBV20-1 and TRBJ2-5; possible D gene TRBD1, 6 bases. Deletions cut 6 bases from V and 1 base from J, with 12 bases between. The CDR3 is 13 residues long. Germline V lookup: CDR1 DFQATT, CDR2 SNEGSKA (reference sequence). CDR3 bases: TGCAGTGCCCCGCAGGGGCTCCAAGAGACCCAGTACTTC. The encoded protein is CSAPQGLQETQYF.

This clonotype came up many times. The chain has TRBV20-1 and TRBJ2-3, with 7 positions matching TRBD2. The length of the CDR3 is 14 residues. Germline V gene sequence: CDR1 DFQATT, CDR2 SNEGSKA (reference sequence). V lost 5 bases to trimming and J lost 0 bases; unmatched junction nucleotides: 5. The CDR3 loop is CSAPRAGSTDTQYF. In nucleotides, the CDR3 is TGCAGTGCTCCAAGAGCGGGAAGCACAGATACGCAGTATTTT.

In its sample, this clonotype was seen many times. The chain couples TRBV6-1 to TRBJ2-3; weak D call: TRBD1 (6 bases). The CDR3 is 15 amino acids. Looked up from germline, CDR1 is MNHNS and CDR2 is SASEGT. Trimming cost V 5 bases and J 2 bases, with 14 bases left between them. The CDR3 sequence is CASSPSLGATDTQYF. The CDR3 nucleotides read TGTGCCAGCAGTCCTAGCTTGGGGGCCACAGATACGCAGTATTTT.

This clonotype occurred a few times. The chain recombines TRBV5-1 with TRBJ2-2, with D perhaps matching TRBD1 (6 bases). Germline V gene data show CDR1 as SGHRS and CDR2 as YFSETQ. There are 15 residues in the CDR3. Trimming took off 0 bases at V and 6 bases at J, with 12 bases between the two ends. This CDR3 is CASSLAGAYAGELFF. The CDR3 DNA follows: TGCGCCAGCAGCTTGGCAGGGGCTTACGCCGGGGAGCTGTTTTTT. Filled out from reference TRBV5-1 and TRBJ2-2, the complete variable domain reads KAGVTQTPRYLIKTRGQQVTLSCSPISGHRSVSWYQQTPGQGLQFLFEYFSETQRNKGNFPGRFSGRQFSNSRSEMNVSTLELGDSALYLCASSLAGAYAGELFFGEGSRLTVL.

A remark on this clonotype: This may come from a read error, since a much larger clone is one base off. The chain uses TRBV6-5 and TRBJ1-1, with a possible D match to TRBD1 (6 bases). CDR1 is MNHEY and CDR2 is SVGAGI in the germline V gene. The CDR3 length is 11 residues. This chain's CDR3 is CASSYWGQAYF. CDR3 nucleotide sequence: TGTGCCAGCAGTTACTGGGGGCAGGCTTACTTT.

This clonotype was counted at least ten times. The chain employs TRBV10-3 and TRBJ1-1; 7 nucleotides agree with TRBD1. This CDR3 comprises 12 residues. Germline V gives CDR1 ENHRY, CDR2 SYGVKD. Trimming at V came to 10 bases and at J to 4 bases, leaving 6 bases not matched to a gene. The CDR3 nucleotides read TGTGCCACCAGGGGGGGGGCCACTGAAGCTTTCTTT. Protein: CATRGGATEAFF.

Ten or more counts support this clonotype. This chain joins TRBV12-3 or TRBV12-4 and TRBJ2-6, with 14 bases matching TRBD2. The trim removed 5 bases at V and 0 bases at J, leaving 9 bases unmatched. The CDR3 is made up of 20 amino acids. For the CDR3, the DNA is TGTGCCAGCAGTCCTGGGACTAGCGGGGGTTACCTCTCTGGGGCCAACGTCCTGACTTTC. It translates to CASSPGTSGGYLSGANVLTF.

There are many counts of this clonotype. This chain joins TRBV29-1 and TRBJ2-1, with unresolved D. V shed 6 bases and J shed 0 bases, with 15 bases lying between them. The germline gives CDR1 SQVTM, CDR2 ANQGSEA. The CDR3 is 15 amino acids. In DNA form, the CDR3 reads TGCAGCGTAGCTGAGAGAACGAGCTCCTACAATGAGCAGTTCTTC. Protein sequence: CSVAERTSSYNEQFF.

This clonotype was seen many times. The rearrangement links TRBV28 to TRBJ2-7; 9 bases are a match to TRBD2. CDR3 length: 14 residues. V was pared by 4 bases and J by 7 bases, with 8 bases of the junction left unmatched. The germline V gene has CDR1 MDHEN and CDR2 SYDVKM. CDR3 DNA sequence: TGTGCCAGCAGTTACGGCGGGAGGGCCCGGGAGCAGTACTTC. Translated, it gives CASSYGGRAREQYF. Drawing the rest from reference TRBV28 and TRBJ2-7, the complete variable domain is DVKVTQSSRYLVKRTGEKVFLECVQDMDHENMFWYRQDPGLGLRLIYFSYDVKMKEKGDIPEGYSVSREKKERFSLILESASTNQTSMYLCASSYGGRAREQYFGPGTRLTVT.

In this sample, this clonotype turned up many times. The gene calls are TRBV4-1 and TRBJ2-1, with D hard to call. This CDR3 contains 13 residues. V lost 3 bases to trimming and J lost 8 bases, with 11 bases between them. From germline, CDR1 is MGHRA and CDR2 YSYEKL. The CDR3 sequence is CASSQIGRHEQFF. DNA of the CDR3: TGCGCCAGCAGCCAGATAGGGCGCCATGAGCAGTTCTTC.

This chain links TRBV27 with TRBJ1-1; D ambiguous. V lost 7 bases, J lost 3 bases, and 12 bases lay in between. The CDR3 loop spans 13 amino acids. Germline V gene lookup returns CDR1 MNHEY and CDR2 SMNVEV (reference sequence). In nucleotides, the CDR3 is TGTGCCAGCATCGGAGGATCACACACTGAAGCTTTCTTT. Residues: CASIGGSHTEAFF.

This clonotype was detected ten times or more. CDR3 loop: CASSPRTVQETQYF. The CDR3 DNA sequence: TGTGCCAGCAGTCCCCGAACAGTCCAAGAGACCCAGTACTTC. V and J are TRBV27 and TRBJ2-5; the D is unclear. Trimming shortened V by 5 bases and J by 1 base, and 11 bases separated the two germline ends. The CDR3 is 14 residues long. The germline CDR1 and CDR2 sequences are MNHEY and SMNVEV (reference sequence).

This clonotype was seen ten or more times. The chain is built from TRBV7-2 and TRBJ2-1, with D possibly being TRBD1 (7 bases). V lost 7 bases and J lost 7, with 20 bases in between. Germline loops: CDR1 SGHTA, CDR2 FQGNSA. The CDR3 length is 15 residues. Here the CDR3 DNA reads TGTGCCAGCAACCGTCAGGGGGGAGTGAGGAATGAGCAGTTCTTC. As protein: CASNRQGGVRNEQFF.

This clonotype has a count of ten or more. The chain has TRBV5-5 and TRBJ2-1, with 7 positions matching TRBD2. With V trimmed by 0 bases and J by 9 bases, 3 bases remained unmatched. CDR3 length: 13 residues. In germline, CDR1 is SGHKS, CDR2 YYEKEE (reference sequence). CDR3 coding DNA: TGTGCCAGCAGCTTGGGAATAGCGGGTGAGCAGTTCTTC. Protein: CASSLGIAGEQFF.